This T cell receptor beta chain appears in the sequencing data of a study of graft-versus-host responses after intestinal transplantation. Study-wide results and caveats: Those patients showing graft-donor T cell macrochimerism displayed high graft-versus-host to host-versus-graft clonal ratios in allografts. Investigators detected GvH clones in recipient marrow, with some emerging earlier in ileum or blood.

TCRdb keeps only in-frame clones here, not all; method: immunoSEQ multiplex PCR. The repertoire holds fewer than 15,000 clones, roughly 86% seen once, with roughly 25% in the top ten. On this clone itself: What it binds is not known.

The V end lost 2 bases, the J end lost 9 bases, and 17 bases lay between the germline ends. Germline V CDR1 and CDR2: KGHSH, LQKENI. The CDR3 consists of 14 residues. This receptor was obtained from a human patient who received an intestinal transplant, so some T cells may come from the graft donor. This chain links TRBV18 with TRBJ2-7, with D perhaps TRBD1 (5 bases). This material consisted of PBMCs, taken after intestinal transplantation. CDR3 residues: CASSPAQVGNGQYF. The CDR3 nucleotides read TGTGCCAGCTCACCAGCACAGGTCGGTAATGGGCAGTACTTC.